This T cell receptor beta chain comes out of a study of T cells in Graves' hyperthyroidism and ophthalmopathy. Across the study: Before treatment of any kind, peripheral blood was taken at initial diagnosis. Study-wide results and caveats: Ophthalmopathy onset followed model prediction by a median approximately 6.2 months.

From RNA transcripts, TCR beta CDR3 regions were amplified. First-round RT-PCR of the TCR CDR3 relied on the HTBI primer set. Using its own MiXCR run on the multiplex PCR reads, TCRdb lists one record per CDR3 protein. The repertoire has some 740,000 distinct CDR3 sequences, about 14% of them found once; the top ten carry more than 8.5%. This CDR3 is 13 amino acids long. With 4 bases removed from V and 4 bases from J, the gap between germline ends came to 10 bases. Germline CDR1 is SNHLY and CDR2 is FYNNEI. Of note for this clonotype: Its cognate antigen is unknown.

In making diagnoses, clinical symptoms, serum thyroxine and TRAb, thyroid ultrasound and orbital computed tomography were all used. The V and J genes are TRBV2 and TRBJ2-5; D possibly corresponds to TRBD1 (6 bases). The sequence derives from a woman between 18 and 29 years old with Graves' hyperthyroidism. The specimen sequenced was blood. CDR3 protein: CASSAQQGETQYF. CDR3 sequence (DNA): TGTGCCAGCAGTGCCCAACAGGGAGAGACCCAGTACTTC.